The TCR beta chain described here comes from a study of blood T cells in healthy people across ages. Study-wide results and caveats: Donor CMV status, an unknown factor, possibly confounded changes in expanded clonotypes.

This clonotype turned up a few times. What it recognizes is unknown. The V and J ends lost 0 bases and 2 bases respectively, with 28 bases between them. CDR3 length: 22 amino acids. Germline lookup yields CDR1 LGHNA and CDR2 YSLEER. PCR was performed a second time for about 7 to 12 cycles using a sample-barcoded 5' primer and a J-beta primer mix. MiXCR was run by TCRdb on the 5' RACE reads, yielding one entry per CDR3 protein. This table has about 800,000 distinct CDR3 sequences, 25% appearing once. These data also formed part of another study, on T cells of mothers and their children.

V is TRBV4-3 and J is TRBJ2-2; D not certain. The sample comprised blood. This sequence originates from a boy aged 10-17 years in good health. CDR3 region: CASSQDNEIAASPEPNTGELFF. DNA of the CDR3: TGCGCCAGCAGCCAAGATAACGAAATCGCCGCATCCCCAGAACCTAACACCGGGGAGCTGTTTTTT.